This record concerns one T cell receptor (beta chain) sequence. Its antigen is as yet unknown. These data are taken from a study of lymphopenia after photon versus proton radiotherapy. Profiled with immunoSEQ multiplex PCR; TCRdb holds only in-frame clones, not every one. Seen here are around 35,000 clones, more than 75% observed once, and the top ten hold around 2.9%. General observations from the study: Larger post-nadir TCR diversity loss correlated inversely with survival in deceased patients. Oligoclonal CD8+ Temra expansion after nadir drove photon patients' diversity drop.

This CDR3 has 12 residues. Germline V gene lookup returns CDR1 SGHTA and CDR2 FQGNSA. V lost 5 bases to trimming and J lost 12 bases; unmatched junction nucleotides: 4. The clonotype was recovered from a man in his fifties or sixties with gastric cancer. The chain links TRBV7-2 to TRBJ2-2, with 9 positions matching TRBD1. Material: peripheral blood, obtained from a patient treated with photon-based radiotherapy. CDR3 loop: CASSRTGVKLFF. CDR3 in DNA: TGTGCCAGCAGCCGGACAGGGGTAAAGCTGTTTTTT.